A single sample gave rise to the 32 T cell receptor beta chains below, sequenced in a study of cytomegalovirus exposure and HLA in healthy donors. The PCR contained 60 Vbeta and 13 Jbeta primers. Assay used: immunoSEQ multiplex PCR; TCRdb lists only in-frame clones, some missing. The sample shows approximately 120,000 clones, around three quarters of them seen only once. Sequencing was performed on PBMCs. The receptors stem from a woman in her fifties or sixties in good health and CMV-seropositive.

CDR3 sequence reads: CASSQGEDTDTQYF. The CDR3 region has the DNA TGCGCCAGCAGCCAAGGTGAGGACACAGATACGCAGTATTTT. This chain connects TRBV4-1 to TRBJ2-3; D gene ambiguous. V was cut by 1 base and J by 2 bases, with 7 bases left in between. CDR1 is MGHRA, CDR2 YSYEKL, per germline. The CDR3 length is 14 residues.

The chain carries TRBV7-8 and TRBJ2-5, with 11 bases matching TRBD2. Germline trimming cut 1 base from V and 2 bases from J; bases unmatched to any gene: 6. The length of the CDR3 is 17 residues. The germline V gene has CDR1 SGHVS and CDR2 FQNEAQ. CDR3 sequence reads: CASSLVSGGAVQETQYF. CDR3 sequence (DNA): TGTGCCAGCAGCTTAGTTAGCGGGGGGGCCGTTCAAGAGACCCAGTACTTC.

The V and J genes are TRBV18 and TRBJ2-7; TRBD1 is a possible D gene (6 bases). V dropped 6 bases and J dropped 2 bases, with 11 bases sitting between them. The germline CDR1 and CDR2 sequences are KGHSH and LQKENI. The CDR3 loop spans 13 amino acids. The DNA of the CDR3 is TGTGCCAGCTCTTGGACAGAAACCTACGAGCAGTACTTC. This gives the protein CASSWTETYEQYF. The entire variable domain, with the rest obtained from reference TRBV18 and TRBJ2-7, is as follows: NAGVMQNPRHLVRRRGQEARLRCSPMKGHSHVYWYRQLPEEGLKFMVYLQKENIIDESGMPKERFSAEFPKEGPSILRIQQVVRGDSAAYFCASSWTETYEQYFGPGTRLTVT.

CDR3 residues: CSAWTANTGELFF. In nucleotides, the CDR3 is TGCAGCGCTTGGACAGCGAACACCGGGGAGCTGTTTTTT. The chain carries TRBV29-1 and TRBJ2-2, with D perhaps matching TRBD1 (6 bases). V dropped 7 bases and J dropped 0 bases, with 9 bases sitting between them. CDR3 length: 13 amino acids. The germline gives CDR1 SQVTM, CDR2 ANQGSEA.

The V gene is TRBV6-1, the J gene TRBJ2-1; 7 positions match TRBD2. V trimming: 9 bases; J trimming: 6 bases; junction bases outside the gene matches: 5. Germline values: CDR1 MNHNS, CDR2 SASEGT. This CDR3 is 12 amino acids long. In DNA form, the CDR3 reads TGTGCCAGTCGTTGGGGGGGCAATGAGCAGTTCTTC. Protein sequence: CASRWGGNEQFF.

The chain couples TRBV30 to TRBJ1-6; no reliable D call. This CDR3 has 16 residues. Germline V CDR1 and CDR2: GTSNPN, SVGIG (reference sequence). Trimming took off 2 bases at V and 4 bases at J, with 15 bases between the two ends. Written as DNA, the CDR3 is TGTGCCTGGAGTCCGAGGGTCGCCGCTTATAATTCACCCCTCCACTTT. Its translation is CAWSPRVAAYNSPLHF.

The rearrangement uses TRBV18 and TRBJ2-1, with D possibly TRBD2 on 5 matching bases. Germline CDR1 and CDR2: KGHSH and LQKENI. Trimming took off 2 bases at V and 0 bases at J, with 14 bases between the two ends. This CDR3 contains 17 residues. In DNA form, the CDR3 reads TGTGCCAGCTCACCAAGCTATTCGGGGAGCTCCTACAATGAGCAGTTCTTC. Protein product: CASSPSYSGSSYNEQFF.

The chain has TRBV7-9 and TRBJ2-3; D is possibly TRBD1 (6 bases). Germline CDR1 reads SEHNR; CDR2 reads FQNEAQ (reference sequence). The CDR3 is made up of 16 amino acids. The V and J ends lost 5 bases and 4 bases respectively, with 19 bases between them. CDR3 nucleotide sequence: TGTGCCAGCAGCGCCCGACAGGTAAAAGGGGCAGATACGCAGTATTTT. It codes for CASSARQVKGADTQYF.

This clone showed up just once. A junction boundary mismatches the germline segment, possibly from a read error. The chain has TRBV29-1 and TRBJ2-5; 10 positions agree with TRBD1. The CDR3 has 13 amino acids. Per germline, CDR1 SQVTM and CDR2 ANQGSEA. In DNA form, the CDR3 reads TGCAGCGCTGAACCGGACAGGGGGAAGACCCAGTACTTC. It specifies CSAEPDRGKTQYF. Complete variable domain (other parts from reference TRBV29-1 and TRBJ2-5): SAVISQKPSRDICQRGTSLTIQCQVDSQVTMMFWYRQQPGQSLTLIATANQGSEATYESGFVIDKFPISRPNLTFSTLTVSNMSPEDSSIYLCSAEPDRGKTQYFGPGTRLLVL.

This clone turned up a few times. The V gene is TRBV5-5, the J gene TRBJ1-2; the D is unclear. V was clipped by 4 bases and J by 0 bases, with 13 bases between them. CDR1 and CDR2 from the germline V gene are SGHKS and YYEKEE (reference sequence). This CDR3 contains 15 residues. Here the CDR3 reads CASSPGLDTNYGYTF. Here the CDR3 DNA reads TGTGCCAGCAGCCCCGGTCTTGATACTAACTATGGCTACACCTTC.

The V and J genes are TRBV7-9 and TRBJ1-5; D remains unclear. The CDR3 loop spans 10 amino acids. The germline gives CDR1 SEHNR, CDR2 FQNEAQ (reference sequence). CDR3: CVGSNQPQHF. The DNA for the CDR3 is TGTGTCGGGAGCAATCAGCCCCAGCATTTT.

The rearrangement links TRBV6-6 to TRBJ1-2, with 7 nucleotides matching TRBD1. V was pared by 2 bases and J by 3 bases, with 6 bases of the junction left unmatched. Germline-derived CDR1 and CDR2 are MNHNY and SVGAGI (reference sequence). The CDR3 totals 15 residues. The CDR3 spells CASSYRDRIYYGYTF. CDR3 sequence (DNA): TGTGCCAGCAGTTACCGGGACAGAATCTACTATGGCTACACCTTC.

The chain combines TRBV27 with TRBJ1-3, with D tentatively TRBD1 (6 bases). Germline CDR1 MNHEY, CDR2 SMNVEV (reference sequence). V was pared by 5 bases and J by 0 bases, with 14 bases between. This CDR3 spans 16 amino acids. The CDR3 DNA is TGTGCCAGCAGTCTCACAGGGATGGGCTCTGGAAACACCATATATTTT. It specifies CASSLTGMGSGNTIYF.

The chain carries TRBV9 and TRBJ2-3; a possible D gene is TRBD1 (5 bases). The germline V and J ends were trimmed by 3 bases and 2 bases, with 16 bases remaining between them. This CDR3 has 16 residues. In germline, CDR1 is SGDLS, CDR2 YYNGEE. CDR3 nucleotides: TGTGCCAGCAGCGCTCACAGGACGCTTGACACAGATACGCAGTATTTT. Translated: CASSAHRTLDTDTQYF.

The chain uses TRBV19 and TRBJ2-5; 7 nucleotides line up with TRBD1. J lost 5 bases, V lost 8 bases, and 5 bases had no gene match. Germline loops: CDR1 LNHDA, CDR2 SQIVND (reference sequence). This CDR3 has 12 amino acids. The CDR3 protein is CASSEQGETQYF. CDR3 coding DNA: TGTGCCAGTTCCGAACAGGGGGAGACCCAGTACTTC.

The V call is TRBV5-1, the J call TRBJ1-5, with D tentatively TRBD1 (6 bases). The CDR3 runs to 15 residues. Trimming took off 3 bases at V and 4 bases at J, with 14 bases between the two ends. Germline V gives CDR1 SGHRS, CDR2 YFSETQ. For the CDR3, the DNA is TGCGCCAGCAGCTATTGGGGGGGGCTTAATCAGCCCCAGCATTTT. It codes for CASSYWGGLNQPQHF.

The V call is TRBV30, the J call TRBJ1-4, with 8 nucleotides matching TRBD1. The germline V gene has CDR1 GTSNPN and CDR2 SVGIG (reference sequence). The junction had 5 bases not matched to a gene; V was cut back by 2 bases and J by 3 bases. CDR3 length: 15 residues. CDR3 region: CAWSRNRGANEKLFF. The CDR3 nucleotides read TGTGCCTGGAGTCGAAACAGGGGGGCTAATGAAAAACTGTTTTTT.

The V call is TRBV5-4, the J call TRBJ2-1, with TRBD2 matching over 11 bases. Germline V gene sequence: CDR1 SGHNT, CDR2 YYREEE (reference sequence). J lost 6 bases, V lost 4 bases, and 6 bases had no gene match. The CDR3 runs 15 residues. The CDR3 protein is CASSGTSGGVNEQFF. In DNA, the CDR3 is TGTGCCAGCAGCGGAACTAGCGGGGGAGTCAATGAGCAGTTCTTC.

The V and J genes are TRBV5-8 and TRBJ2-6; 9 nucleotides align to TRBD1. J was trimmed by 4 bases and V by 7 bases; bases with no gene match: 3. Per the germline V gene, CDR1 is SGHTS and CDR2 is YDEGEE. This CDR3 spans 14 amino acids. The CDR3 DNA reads TGTGCCAGCGGACAGGGGAGAGGGGCCAACGTCCTGACTTTC. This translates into CASGQGRGANVLTF.

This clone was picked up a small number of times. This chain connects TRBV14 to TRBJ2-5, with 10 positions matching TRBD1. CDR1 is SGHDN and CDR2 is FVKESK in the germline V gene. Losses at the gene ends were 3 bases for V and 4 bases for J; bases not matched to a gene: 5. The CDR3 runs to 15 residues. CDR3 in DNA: TGTGCCAGCAGCCACCTATGGACAGGGGGAGAGACCCAGTACTTC. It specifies CASSHLWTGGETQYF.

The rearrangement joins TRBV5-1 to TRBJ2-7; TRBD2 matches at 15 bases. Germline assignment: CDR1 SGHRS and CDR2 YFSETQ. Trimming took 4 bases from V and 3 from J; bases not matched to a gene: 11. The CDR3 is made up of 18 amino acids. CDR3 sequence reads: CASSRPGLAGGGGYEQYF. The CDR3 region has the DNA TGCGCCAGCAGCAGACCGGGACTAGCGGGAGGAGGTGGCTACGAGCAGTACTTC.

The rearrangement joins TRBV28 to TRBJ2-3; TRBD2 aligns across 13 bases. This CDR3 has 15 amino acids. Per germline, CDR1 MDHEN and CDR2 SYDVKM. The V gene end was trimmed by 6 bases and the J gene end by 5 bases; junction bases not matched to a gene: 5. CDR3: CASSKLAGGKDTQYF. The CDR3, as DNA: TGTGCCAGCAGCAAACTAGCGGGGGGGAAAGATACGCAGTATTTT.

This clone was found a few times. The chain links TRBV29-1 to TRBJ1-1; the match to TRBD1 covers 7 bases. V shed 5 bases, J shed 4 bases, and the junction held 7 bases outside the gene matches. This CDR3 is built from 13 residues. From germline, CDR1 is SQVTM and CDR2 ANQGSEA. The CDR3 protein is CSVIKGASTEAFF. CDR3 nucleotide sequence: TGCAGCGTTATCAAGGGGGCGAGCACTGAAGCTTTCTTT.

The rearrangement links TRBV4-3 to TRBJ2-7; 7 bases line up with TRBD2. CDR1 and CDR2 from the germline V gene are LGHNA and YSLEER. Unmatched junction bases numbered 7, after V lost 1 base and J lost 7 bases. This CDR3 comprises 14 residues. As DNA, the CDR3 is TGCGCCAGCAGCCAAGGGGGCTGGGGGGGGGAGCAGTACTTC. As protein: CASSQGGWGGEQYF.

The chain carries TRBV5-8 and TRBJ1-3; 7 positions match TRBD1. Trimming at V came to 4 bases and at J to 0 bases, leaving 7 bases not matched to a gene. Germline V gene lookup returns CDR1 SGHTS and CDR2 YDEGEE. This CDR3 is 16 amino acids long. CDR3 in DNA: TGTGCCAGCAGCGCTGGGACAGCGAGCTCTGGAAACACCATATATTTT. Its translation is CASSAGTASSGNTIYF.

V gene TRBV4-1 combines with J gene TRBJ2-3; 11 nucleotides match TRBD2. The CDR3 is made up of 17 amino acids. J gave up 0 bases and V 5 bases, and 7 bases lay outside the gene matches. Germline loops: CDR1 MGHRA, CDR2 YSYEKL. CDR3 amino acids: CASSRLAGGLSTDTQYF. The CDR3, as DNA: TGCGCCAGCAGCAGGCTAGCGGGGGGCTTGAGCACAGATACGCAGTATTTT.

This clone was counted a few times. The CDR3 protein is CASSLSGGGTEAFF. In DNA form, the CDR3 reads TGTGCCAGCAGCCTGTCAGGGGGAGGAACTGAAGCTTTCTTT. This chain links TRBV7-6 with TRBJ1-1; TRBD1 aligns across 7 bases. The germline gives CDR1 SGHVS, CDR2 FNYEAQ. After removal of 5 bases from V and 5 bases from J, the junction contained 8 bases not matched to a gene. The CDR3 totals 14 residues.

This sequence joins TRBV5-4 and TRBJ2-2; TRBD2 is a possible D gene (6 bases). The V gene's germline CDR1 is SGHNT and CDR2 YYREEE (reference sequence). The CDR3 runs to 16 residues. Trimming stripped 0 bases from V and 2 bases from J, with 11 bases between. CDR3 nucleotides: TGTGCCAGCAGCTTGGGCGGGACTCTAAACACCGGGGAGCTGTTTTTT. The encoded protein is CASSLGGTLNTGELFF.

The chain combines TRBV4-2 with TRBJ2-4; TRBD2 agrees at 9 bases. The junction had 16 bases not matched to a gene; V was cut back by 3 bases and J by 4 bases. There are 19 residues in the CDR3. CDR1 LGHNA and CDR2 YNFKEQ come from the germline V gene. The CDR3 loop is CASSHLAGGGAEQKNIQYF. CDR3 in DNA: TGTGCCAGCAGCCATCTCGCGGGCGGGGGGGCAGAACAAAAAAACATTCAGTACTTC.

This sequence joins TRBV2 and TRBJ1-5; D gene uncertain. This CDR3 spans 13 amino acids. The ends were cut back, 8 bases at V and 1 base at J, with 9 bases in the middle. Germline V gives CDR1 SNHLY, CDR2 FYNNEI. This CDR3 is CASQPRSNQPQHF. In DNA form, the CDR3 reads TGTGCCAGCCAACCGCGGAGCAATCAGCCCCAGCATTTT.

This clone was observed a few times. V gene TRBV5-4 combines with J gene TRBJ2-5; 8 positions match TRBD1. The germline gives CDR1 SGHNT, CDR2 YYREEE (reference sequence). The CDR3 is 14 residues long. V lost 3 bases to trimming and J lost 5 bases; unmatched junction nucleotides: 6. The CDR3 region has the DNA TGTGCCAGCAGCTCGCAGGGGGCAACGGAGACCCAGTACTTC. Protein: CASSSQGATETQYF.

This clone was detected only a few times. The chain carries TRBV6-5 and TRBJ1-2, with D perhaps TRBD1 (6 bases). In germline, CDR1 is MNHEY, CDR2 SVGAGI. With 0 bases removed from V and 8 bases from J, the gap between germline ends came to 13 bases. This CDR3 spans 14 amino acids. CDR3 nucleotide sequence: TGTGCCAGCAGTTACTCGGCCAGGGGAGAAGGCTACACCTTC. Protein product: CASSYSARGEGYTF.